Described below is a single T cell receptor beta chain sequence and its context. The antigen is unknown. From CD4+ cells came CD45RA+ naive and CD45RA-negative memory subsets. These data come from a study of shared clonotypes between healthy human individuals. Study in general: The plates for each donor numbered three CD4 naive, three CD4 memory, two CD8 naive and one CD8 memory.

Looked up from germline, CDR1 is LNHDA and CDR2 is SQIVND (reference sequence). The CDR3 length is 15 residues. Losses at the gene ends were 5 bases for V and 8 bases for J; bases not matched to a gene: 9. Study results and limitations: Against clonotypes common to all four donors, non-shared ones had lower generation probabilities.

Every immunoSEQ plate was one replicate of a subset's evenly spread DNA. Only in-frame clones appear in the TCRdb table, and some are missing; sequencing was by immunoSEQ multiplex PCR. The table lists 180,000 or so clones, 90% to 95% of them singletons. Sequenced: naive CD4+ T cells sorted from blood. Subset described: CD45RA+ positively selected. The V and J genes are TRBV19 and TRBJ1-4, with 9 bases matching TRBD1. The sequence came from a woman aged 25 to 39 in good health. CDR3 nucleotide sequence: TGTGCCAGTAGTCCTTACCGGGACAGGGACGAAAAACTGTTTTTT. It codes for CASSPYRDRDEKLFF.